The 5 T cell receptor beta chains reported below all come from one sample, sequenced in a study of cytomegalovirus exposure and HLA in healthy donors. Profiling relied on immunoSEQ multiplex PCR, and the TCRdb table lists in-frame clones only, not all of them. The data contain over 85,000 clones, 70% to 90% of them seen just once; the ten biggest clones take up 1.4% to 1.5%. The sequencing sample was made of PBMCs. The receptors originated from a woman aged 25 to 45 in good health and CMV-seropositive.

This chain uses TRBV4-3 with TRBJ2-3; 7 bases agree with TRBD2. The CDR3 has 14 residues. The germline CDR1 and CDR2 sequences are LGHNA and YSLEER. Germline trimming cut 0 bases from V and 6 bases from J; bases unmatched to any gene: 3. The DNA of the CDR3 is TGCGCCAGCAGCCAAGAAGTGGGAGGGGATACGCAGTATTTT. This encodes CASSQEVGGDTQYF.

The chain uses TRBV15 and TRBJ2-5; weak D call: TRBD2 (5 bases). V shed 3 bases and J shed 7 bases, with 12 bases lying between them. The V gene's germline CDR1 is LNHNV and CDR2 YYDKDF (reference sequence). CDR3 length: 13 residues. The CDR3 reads CATSSSSGGTQYF. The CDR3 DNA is TGTGCCACCAGCAGCAGCAGTGGAGGGACCCAGTACTTC.

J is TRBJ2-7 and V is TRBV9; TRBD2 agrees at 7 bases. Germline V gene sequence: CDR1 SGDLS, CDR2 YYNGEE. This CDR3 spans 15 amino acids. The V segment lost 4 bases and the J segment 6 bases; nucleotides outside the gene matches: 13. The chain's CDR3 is CASSPNMTSRVEQYF. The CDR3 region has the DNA TGTGCCAGCAGCCCTAACATGACTAGCAGGGTCGAGCAGTACTTC.

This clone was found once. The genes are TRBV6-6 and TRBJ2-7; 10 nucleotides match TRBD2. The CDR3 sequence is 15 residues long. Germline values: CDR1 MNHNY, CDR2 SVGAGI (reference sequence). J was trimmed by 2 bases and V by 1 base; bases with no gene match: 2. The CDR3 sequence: CASSYLAGGPYEQYF. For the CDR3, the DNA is TGTGCCAGCAGTTACTTAGCGGGGGGTCCCTACGAGCAGTACTTC.

The CDR3 region is CASNGNEQFF. DNA of the CDR3: TGTGCCAGCAACGGCAATGAGCAGTTCTTC. The V and J genes are TRBV2 and TRBJ2-1; D is uncertain. This CDR3 is built from 10 residues. V lost 7 bases and J lost 6, with 4 bases in between. Germline assignment: CDR1 SNHLY and CDR2 FYNNEI.